This T cell receptor beta chain was captured in a study of T-cell reconstitution after alpha-beta-depleted transplantation in children. Study-level findings and limits: Approximately two months post-transplant, alpha-beta T cells reportedly originated from several hundred expanded graft clones. It was newly produced T cells that mostly accounted for T-cell counts and diversity one year after transplant.

Concerning this clonotype: The antigen remains unidentified.

This sample's TCRbeta library carried unique molecular identifier barcodes. TCRdb passed the PCR reads through MiXCR, listing each CDR3 protein once. This table holds some 78,000 distinct CDR3 sequences, 13% to 15% found once. The CDR3 covers 14 residues. Trimming took off 3 bases at V and 8 bases at J, with 14 bases between the two ends. Germline V gene lookup returns CDR1 MDHEN and CDR2 SYDVKM. This sequence originates from a male patient between 2 and 10 years old who had a stem cell transplant for acute lymphoblastic leukemia, so the T cells may come from the graft donor. J is TRBJ2-1 and V is TRBV28; D gene unclear. The starting material was PBMCs, mostly from graft donor cells, obtained 180 days after TCRalphabeta/CD19-depleted stem cell transplant. As DNA, the CDR3 is TGTGCCAGCAGTTTGCCTACCTCGGTGGATGAGCAGTTCTTC. This codes for CASSLPTSVDEQFF.